The next 28 T cell receptor beta chains were all read from a single sample in a study of CD8+CD57+ T cells in acquired aplastic anemia. Patients chosen for sequencing had CD8+CD57+ cells that had expanded, as shown by flow cytometry. Genomic DNA was employed as the template in profiling TCR beta VDJ and CDR3. TCRdb analysed the reads with MiXCR anew, one entry per CDR3 protein. Found here are 150,000 to 180,000 distinct CDR3 sequences, about 48% of them singletons; the top ten hold roughly 12%. Sequencing was done on a sample of sorted CD4+, CD8+, or CD8+CD57+ T cells (not recorded which) from PBMCs. Source of these receptors: a human donor with aplastic anemia.

The chain recombines TRBV12-3 or TRBV12-4 with TRBJ1-2; D is possibly TRBD1 (6 bases). The CDR3 is 15 amino acids. V was clipped by 5 bases and J by 4 bases, with 17 bases between them. CDR3 sequence: CASSDLGTSSYGYTF. The CDR3 coding sequence is TGTGCCAGCAGTGACCTCGGGACATCTTCCTATGGCTACACCTTC.

This chain links TRBV5-6 with TRBJ2-1; TRBD2 matches 7 bases. Germline trimming cut 7 bases from V and 15 bases from J; bases unmatched to any gene: 10. CDR1 is SGHDT, CDR2 YYEEEE, per germline. This CDR3 region has 11 residues. The CDR3 coding sequence is TGTGCCAGCTCTGGGGGGAGGGCTTTGTTCTTC. Translation gives CASSGGRALFF.

The V call is TRBV29-1, the J call TRBJ2-1; possible D gene TRBD1, 6 bases. Between the trimmed V and J ends, which lost 7 bases and 4 bases, there was a span of 8 bases. The length of the CDR3 is 11 residues. Germline-derived CDR1 and CDR2 are SQVTM and ANQGSEA. CDR3 nucleotide sequence: TGCAGCGCGGACAGTTACAATGAGCAGTTCTTC. It specifies CSADSYNEQFF.

V gene TRBV7-2 combines with J gene TRBJ2-7, with unresolved D. Trimming shortened V by 5 bases and J by 3 bases, and 11 bases separated the two germline ends. The CDR3 consists of 13 residues. Per the germline V gene, CDR1 is SGHTA and CDR2 is FQGNSA. CDR3 amino acids: CASSPSSHYEQYF. The DNA for the CDR3 is TGTGCCAGCAGCCCAAGCTCGCACTACGAGCAGTACTTC.

This clonotype has ten or more counts. The rearrangement joins TRBV6-2 or TRBV6-3 to TRBJ2-7, with a weak D call TRBD1 (5 bases). Germline values: CDR1 MNHEY, CDR2 SVGEGT. The CDR3 runs 13 residues. Deletions cut 6 bases from V and 2 bases from J, with 11 bases between. CDR3 sequence (DNA): TGTGCCAGCAGCTCCTTGGACACCTACGAGCAGTACTTC. This encodes CASSSLDTYEQYF.

The V call is TRBV5-4, the J call TRBJ1-5; D call uncertain. The V end was cut by 4 bases, the J end by 6 bases, with 11 bases between. The germline gives CDR1 SGHNT, CDR2 YYREEE (reference sequence). CDR3 length equals 13 residues. The CDR3 protein is CASSLPWSQPQHF. The CDR3 nucleotides are TGTGCCAGCAGCCTTCCATGGAGTCAGCCCCAGCATTTT.

The chain combines TRBV12-3 or TRBV12-4 with TRBJ2-5; D remains ambiguous. The CDR3 consists of 13 residues. Trimming cost V 7 bases and J 5 bases, with 14 bases left between them. CDR3 residues: CASTDPGLETQYF. DNA for the CDR3: TGTGCCAGCACCGACCCCGGGCTTGAGACCCAGTACTTC.

This clonotype was counted many times. The chain employs TRBV7-9 and TRBJ2-7; unclear D gene. Trimming removed 5 bases from V and 1 base from J, with 12 bases in between. CDR3 size: 14 residues. Germline values: CDR1 SEHNR, CDR2 FQNEAQ (reference sequence). The CDR3 loop reads CASSPKVGSYEQYF. CDR3 bases: TGTGCCAGCAGCCCGAAAGTGGGGTCCTACGAGCAGTACTTC. The full variable domain, completed using reference TRBV7-9 and TRBJ2-7, is DTGVSQNPRHKITKRGQNVTFRCDPISEHNRLYWYRQTLGQGPEFLTYFQNEAQLEKSRLLSDRFSAERPKGSFSTLEIQRTEQGDSAMYLCASSPKVGSYEQYFGPGTRLTVT.

To note about this clonotype: A much larger clone sits a single nucleotide away, making a read error possible. The CDR3 reads CAISWGGSYNEQFF. The CDR3 nucleotides are TGTGCCATCAGTTGGGGGGGGTCCTACAATGAGCAGTTCTTC. The chain has TRBV10-3 and TRBJ2-1; TRBD2 matches at 7 bases. The CDR3 loop spans 14 amino acids. CDR1 is ENHRY, CDR2 SYGVKD, per germline. V trimming: 5 bases; J trimming: 1 base; junction bases outside the gene matches: 2.

This clonotype was seen ten or more times. V is TRBV27 and J is TRBJ2-5, with D maybe TRBD2 (6 bases). The CDR3 extends over 16 amino acids. V shed 0 bases and J shed 5 bases, with 16 bases lying between them. The germline gives CDR1 MNHEY, CDR2 SMNVEV (reference sequence). The CDR3 loop reads CASSLSEGSGWETQYF. The DNA for the CDR3 is TGTGCCAGCAGTTTATCGGAGGGGTCGGGCTGGGAGACCCAGTACTTC.

The CDR3 DNA reads as TGTGCCACCAGCAGAGTCGAGGAGTTTCGCGGCTACACCTTC. Translation gives CATSRVEEFRGYTF. The chain joins TRBV15 to TRBJ1-2; D gene unclear. This CDR3 is 14 amino acids long. CDR1 and CDR2 (germline): LNHNV, YYDKDF (reference sequence). The V end lost 1 base, the J end lost 8 bases, and 14 bases lay between the germline ends.

Worth noting for this clonotype: At one of its ends the junction is not consistent with the germline gene, which may arise from a read error. The V and J genes are TRBV2 and TRBJ2-5, with a tentative D call TRBD1 (6 bases). CDR3 length: 15 amino acids. Looked up from germline, CDR1 is SNHLY and CDR2 is FYNNEI. In nucleotides, the CDR3 is TGCGCCAGCAGTGATAGTTCCAGGGGCGGGGAGACCCAGTACTTC. The encoded protein is CASSDSSRGGETQYF.

This clonotype turned up a few times. The rearrangement joins TRBV20-1 to TRBJ2-1; possibly TRBD2 for D (5 bases). This CDR3 is built from 15 residues. CDR1 DFQATT and CDR2 SNEGSKA come from the germline V gene (reference sequence). Trimming left V 0 bases short and J 9 bases short, with 18 bases between. CDR3: CSARDEARTRFEQFF. Here the CDR3 DNA reads TGCAGTGCTAGAGATGAGGCGCGGACTCGATTTGAGCAGTTCTTC.

Note on this clonotype: A read error may explain this, as a much larger clone is one base away. This chain connects TRBV14 to TRBJ2-7, with a weak D call TRBD2 (6 bases). The CDR3 sequence is 18 residues long. Trimming removed 4 bases at V and 5 bases at J, with 27 bases between. CDR1 and CDR2 from the germline V gene are SGHDN and FVKESK. The CDR3 spells CASSRRRDEEGKGDEQYF. In DNA form, the CDR3 reads TGTGCCAGCAGCCGGAGACGGGATGAGGAGGGGAAAGGGGACGAGCAGTACTTC.

The chain recombines TRBV25-1 with TRBJ1-4, with D hard to call. The CDR3 spans 15 residues. Germline V CDR1 and CDR2: MGHDK, SYGVNS. The ends were cut back, 0 bases at V and 4 bases at J, with 9 bases in the middle. This chain's CDR3 is CASSEYEGRNEKLFF. CDR3 DNA sequence: TGTGCCAGCAGTGAATATGAGGGCCGTAATGAAAAACTGTTTTTT.

The chain is built from TRBV19 and TRBJ2-6; 9 bases map to TRBD1. This CDR3 has 18 residues. V shed 8 bases and J 0 bases; nucleotides not matched to a gene: 11. Per the germline V gene, CDR1 is LNHDA and CDR2 is SQIVND (reference sequence). The CDR3 protein is CASSQGAQVRSGANVLTF. The CDR3, as DNA: TGTGCCAGTTCACAGGGGGCCCAAGTTCGCTCTGGGGCCAACGTCCTGACTTTC.

This clonotype occurred many times. The chain couples TRBV19 to TRBJ2-7; D is possibly TRBD2 (7 bases). CDR1 is LNHDA, CDR2 SQIVND, per germline (reference sequence). The V end was cut by 6 bases, the J end by 1 base, with 13 bases between. The CDR3 is 14 amino acids. The CDR3 sequence is CASRAGADSYEQYF. The CDR3 DNA reads TGTGCCAGTAGGGCGGGGGCGGATTCCTACGAGCAGTACTTC.

This clonotype has just a few counts. The V gene is TRBV10-3, the J gene TRBJ2-7; no reliable D call. The germline V gene has CDR1 ENHRY and CDR2 SYGVKD. V lost 7 bases, J lost 4 bases, and 11 bases lay in between. The CDR3 spans 12 residues. The CDR3 loop is CAIKGSTYEQYF. CDR3 DNA: TGTGCCATCAAAGGGTCTACGTACGAGCAGTACTTC.

Notes on this clonotype: Germline and junction disagree at one end, which may indicate a read error. The V and J genes are TRBV7-3 and TRBJ2-3; perhaps TRBD2 as D (6 bases). The CDR3 is 14 amino acids. Germline CDR1 is SGHTA and CDR2 is FQGTGA. The CDR3 spells CASSNSGTSPTQYF. The CDR3 DNA reads TGTGCCAGCAGTAACTCCGGAACTAGCCCAACGCAGTATTTC.

DNA of the CDR3: TGCAGCGTTGCAGGGATCTCTGGGGCCAACGTCCTGACTTTC. It codes for CSVAGISGANVLTF. The genes are TRBV29-1 and TRBJ2-6, with a tentative D call TRBD1 (5 bases). The CDR3 covers 14 residues. V dropped 4 bases and J dropped 0 bases, with 7 bases sitting between them. Looked up from germline, CDR1 is SQVTM and CDR2 is ANQGSEA.

The chain couples TRBV20-1 to TRBJ2-7; TRBD1 agrees at 8 bases. Germline V CDR1 and CDR2: DFQATT, SNEGSKA (reference sequence). The ends lost 1 base at V and 4 bases at J; junction bases unmatched: 3. This CDR3 is built from 13 residues. In DNA, the CDR3 is TGCAGTGCTAGAGCGGACAGGGAATACGAGCAGTACTTC. Its protein product is CSARADREYEQYF.

The chain joins TRBV7-3 to TRBJ2-7, with TRBD2 matching 8 bases. CDR3 length equals 15 residues. The trim removed 5 bases at V and 7 bases at J, leaving 13 bases unmatched. Germline CDR1 and CDR2: SGHTA and FQGTGA. DNA for the CDR3: TGTGCCAGCAGCCGGGGGGGCTTATCGTCGGGGGAGCAGTACTTC. It specifies CASSRGGLSSGEQYF.

This chain joins TRBV2 and TRBJ2-3; possible D gene TRBD1, 6 bases. The V gene's germline CDR1 is SNHLY and CDR2 FYNNEI. This CDR3 is 15 amino acids long. V was cut by 6 bases and J by 2 bases, with 15 bases left in between. CDR3 sequence: CASSHAGDLTDTQYF. CDR3 sequence (DNA): TGTGCCAGCAGCCATGCAGGGGACCTCACAGATACGCAGTATTTT.

There are many counts of this clonotype. An end of the junction differs from the germline gene, which may be a read error. CDR3: CARRPPDTGEPFF. The CDR3 DNA reads TGTGCCAGGAGGCCCCCGGACACCGGGGAGCCGTTTTTT. The chain combines TRBV2 with TRBJ2-2; D could derive from TRBD1 or TRBD2 (5 bases each). The CDR3 contains 13 residues. Looked up from germline, CDR1 is SNHLY and CDR2 is FYNNEI.

For the CDR3, the DNA is TGTGCCATCAGTGTAAACAGGGCCTACGAGCAGTACTTC. Translated: CAISVNRAYEQYF. The J gene is TRBJ2-7, the V gene TRBV10-3, with TRBD1 as a possible D gene (6 bases). Germline V gene sequence: CDR1 ENHRY, CDR2 SYGVKD. This CDR3 has 13 amino acids. The V end lost 4 bases, the J end lost 2 bases, and 9 bases lay between the germline ends.

Here the CDR3 reads CASSLERVSEAFF. In DNA, the CDR3 is TGTGCCAGCAGCTTAGAAAGGGTATCTGAAGCTTTCTTT. This chain joins TRBV7-2 and TRBJ1-1; D gene uncertain. Trimming removed 1 base at V and 6 bases at J, with 9 bases between. Germline V gene sequence: CDR1 SGHTA, CDR2 FQGNSA. This CDR3 is built from 13 residues.

This clonotype was seen repeatedly, ten times or more. The V and J genes are TRBV6-1 and TRBJ2-1; no clear D. The V and J ends lost 5 bases and 0 bases respectively, with 14 bases between them. Per germline, CDR1 MNHNS and CDR2 SASEGT. The CDR3 runs 16 residues. The CDR3 nucleotides are TGTGCCAGCAGTCTGCCGACACAGAGCTCCTACAATGAGCAGTTCTTC. Protein sequence: CASSLPTQSSYNEQFF.

At least ten counts were recorded for this clonotype. At one end the junction does not follow the germline gene, possibly because of a read error. This rearrangement joins TRBV15 to TRBJ2-3; possibly TRBD1 for D (5 bases). The CDR3 contains 13 residues. Germline-derived CDR1 and CDR2 are LNHNV and YYDKDF (reference sequence). CDR3 in amino acids: CTTSRTSTDTQYF. In DNA, the CDR3 is TGTACCACCAGCAGGACAAGCACAGATACGCAGTATTTT.